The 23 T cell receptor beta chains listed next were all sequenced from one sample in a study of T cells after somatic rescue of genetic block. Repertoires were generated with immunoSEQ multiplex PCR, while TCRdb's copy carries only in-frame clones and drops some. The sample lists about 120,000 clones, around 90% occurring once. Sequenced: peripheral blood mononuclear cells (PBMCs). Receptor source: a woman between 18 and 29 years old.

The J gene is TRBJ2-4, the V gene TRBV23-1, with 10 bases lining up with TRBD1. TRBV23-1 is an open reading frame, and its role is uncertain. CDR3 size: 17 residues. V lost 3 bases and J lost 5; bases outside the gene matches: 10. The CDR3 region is CASSHFPDRGPENIQYF. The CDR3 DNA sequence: TGCGCCAGCAGTCACTTCCCCGACAGGGGGCCAGAAAACATTCAGTACTTC.

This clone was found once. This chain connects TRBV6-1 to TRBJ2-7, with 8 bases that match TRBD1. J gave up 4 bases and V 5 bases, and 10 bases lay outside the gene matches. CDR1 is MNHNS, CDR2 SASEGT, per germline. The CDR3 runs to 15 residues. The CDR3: CASSLMGQEPYEQYF. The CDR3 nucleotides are TGTGCCAGCAGTCTCATGGGACAGGAACCATACGAGCAGTACTTC.

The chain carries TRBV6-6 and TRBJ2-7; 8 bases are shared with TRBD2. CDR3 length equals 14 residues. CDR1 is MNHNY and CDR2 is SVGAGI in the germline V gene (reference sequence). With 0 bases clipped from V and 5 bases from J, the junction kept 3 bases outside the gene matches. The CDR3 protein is CASSYSGLGDEQYF. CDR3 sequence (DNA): TGTGCCAGCAGTTACTCGGGACTAGGGGACGAGCAGTACTTC.

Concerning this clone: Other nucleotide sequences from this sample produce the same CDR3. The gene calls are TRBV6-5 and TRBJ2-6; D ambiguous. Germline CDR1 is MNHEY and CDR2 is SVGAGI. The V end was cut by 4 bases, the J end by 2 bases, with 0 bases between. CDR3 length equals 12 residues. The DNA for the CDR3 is TGTGCCAGCAGTTCTGGGGCCAACGTCCTGACTTTC. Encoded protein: CASSSGANVLTF.

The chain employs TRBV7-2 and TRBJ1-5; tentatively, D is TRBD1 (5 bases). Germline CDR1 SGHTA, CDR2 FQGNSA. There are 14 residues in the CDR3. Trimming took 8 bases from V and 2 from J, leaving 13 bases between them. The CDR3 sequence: CASGGRGGNQPQHF. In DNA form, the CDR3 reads TGTGCCAGCGGGGGGAGGGGAGGCAATCAGCCCCAGCATTTT. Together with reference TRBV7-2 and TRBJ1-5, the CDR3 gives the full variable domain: GAGVSQSPSNKVTEKGKDVELRCDPISGHTALYWYRQSLGQGLEFLIYFQGNSAPDKSGLPSDRFSAERTGGSVSTLTIQRTQQEDSAVYLCASGGRGGNQPQHFGDGTRLSIL.

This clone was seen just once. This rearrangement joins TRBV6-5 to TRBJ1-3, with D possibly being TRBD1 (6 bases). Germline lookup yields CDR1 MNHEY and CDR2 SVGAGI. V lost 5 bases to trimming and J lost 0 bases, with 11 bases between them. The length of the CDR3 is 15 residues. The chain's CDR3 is CASSKSRGSGNTIYF. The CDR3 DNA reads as TGTGCCAGCAGTAAAAGCAGGGGCTCTGGAAACACCATATATTTT.

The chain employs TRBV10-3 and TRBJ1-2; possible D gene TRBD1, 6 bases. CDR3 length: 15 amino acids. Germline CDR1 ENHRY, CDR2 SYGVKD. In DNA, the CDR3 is TGTGCATCACAGGGCAGGGTGTCCCAGGGGTATGGCTACACCTTC. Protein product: CASQGRVSQGYGYTF.

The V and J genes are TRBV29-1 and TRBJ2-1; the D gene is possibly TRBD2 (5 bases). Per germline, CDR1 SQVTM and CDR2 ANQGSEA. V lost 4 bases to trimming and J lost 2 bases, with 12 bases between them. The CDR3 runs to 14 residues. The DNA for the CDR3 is TGCAGCGTTGTGGGTGGGGAGCCCTACAATGAGCAGTTCTTC. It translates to CSVVGGEPYNEQFF.

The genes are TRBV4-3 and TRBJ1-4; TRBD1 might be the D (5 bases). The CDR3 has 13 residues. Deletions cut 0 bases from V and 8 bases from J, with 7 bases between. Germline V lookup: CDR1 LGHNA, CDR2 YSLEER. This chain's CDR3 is CASSQERGEKLFF. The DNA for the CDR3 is TGCGCCAGCAGCCAAGAGAGGGGCGAAAAACTGTTTTTT.

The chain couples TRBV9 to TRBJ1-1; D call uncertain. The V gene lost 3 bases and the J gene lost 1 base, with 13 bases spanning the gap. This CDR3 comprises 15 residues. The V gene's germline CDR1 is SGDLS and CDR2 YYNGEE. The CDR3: CASSAHGSGNTEAFF. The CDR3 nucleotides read TGTGCCAGCAGCGCCCACGGATCGGGGAACACTGAAGCTTTCTTT.

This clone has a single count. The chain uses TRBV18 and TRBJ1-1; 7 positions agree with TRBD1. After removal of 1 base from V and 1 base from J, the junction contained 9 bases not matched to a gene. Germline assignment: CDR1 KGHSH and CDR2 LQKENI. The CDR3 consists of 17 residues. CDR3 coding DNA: TGTGCCAGCTCACCACGTGGACAGGAGCCCCCGAACACTGAAGCTTTCTTT. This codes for CASSPRGQEPPNTEAFF.

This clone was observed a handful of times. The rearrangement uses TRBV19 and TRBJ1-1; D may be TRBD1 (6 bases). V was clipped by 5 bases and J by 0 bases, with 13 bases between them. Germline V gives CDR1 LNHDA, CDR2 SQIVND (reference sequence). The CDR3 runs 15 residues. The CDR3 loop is CASSPLGQMNTEAFF. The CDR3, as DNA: TGTGCCAGTAGTCCCCTCGGACAGATGAACACTGAAGCTTTCTTT. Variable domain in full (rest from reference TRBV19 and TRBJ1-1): DGGITQSPKYLFRKEGQNVTLSCEQNLNHDAMYWYRQDPGQGLRLIYYSQIVNDFQKGDIAEGYSVSREKKESFPLTVTSAQKNPTAFYLCASSPLGQMNTEAFFGQGTRLTVV.

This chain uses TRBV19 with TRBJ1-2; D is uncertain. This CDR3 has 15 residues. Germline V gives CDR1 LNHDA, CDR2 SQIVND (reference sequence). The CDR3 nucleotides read TGTGCGTCCGGGGTCCCGTTAACTATTAACTATGGCTACACCTTC. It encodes CASGVPLTINYGYTF.

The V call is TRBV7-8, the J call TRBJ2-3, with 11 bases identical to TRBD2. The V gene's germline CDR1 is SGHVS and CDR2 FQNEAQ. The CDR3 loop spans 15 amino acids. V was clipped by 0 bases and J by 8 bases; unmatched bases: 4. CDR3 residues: CASSLAVAGGTTQYF. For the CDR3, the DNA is TGTGCCAGCAGCTTAGCGGTAGCGGGGGGGACTACGCAGTATTTT.

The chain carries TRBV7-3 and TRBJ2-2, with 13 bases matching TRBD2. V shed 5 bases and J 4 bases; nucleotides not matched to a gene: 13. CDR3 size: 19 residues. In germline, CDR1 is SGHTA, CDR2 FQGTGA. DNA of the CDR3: TGTGCCAGCAGCCATGCCGGGACTAGCGGGGCCACTTCCACCGGGGAGCTGTTTTTT. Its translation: CASSHAGTSGATSTGELFF.

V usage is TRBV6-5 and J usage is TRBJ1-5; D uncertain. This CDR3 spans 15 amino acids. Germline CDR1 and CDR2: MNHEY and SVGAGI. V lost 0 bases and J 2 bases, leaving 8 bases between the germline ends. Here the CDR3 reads CASSYSAKGNQPQHF. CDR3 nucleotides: TGTGCCAGCAGTTACTCGGCCAAGGGCAATCAGCCCCAGCATTTT.

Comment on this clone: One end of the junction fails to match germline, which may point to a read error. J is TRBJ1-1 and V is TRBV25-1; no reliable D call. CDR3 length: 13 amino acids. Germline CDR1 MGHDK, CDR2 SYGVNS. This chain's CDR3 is CASSDPGVSSPIF. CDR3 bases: TGTGCCAGCAGTGACCCCGGCGTCTCCAGCCCGATATTT.

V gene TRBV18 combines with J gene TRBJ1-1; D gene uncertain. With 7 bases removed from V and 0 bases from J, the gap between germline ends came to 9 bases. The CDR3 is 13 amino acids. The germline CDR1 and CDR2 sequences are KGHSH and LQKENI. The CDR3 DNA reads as TGTGCCAGCTTCCTACAGATGAACACTGAAGCTTTCTTT. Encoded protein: CASFLQMNTEAFF.

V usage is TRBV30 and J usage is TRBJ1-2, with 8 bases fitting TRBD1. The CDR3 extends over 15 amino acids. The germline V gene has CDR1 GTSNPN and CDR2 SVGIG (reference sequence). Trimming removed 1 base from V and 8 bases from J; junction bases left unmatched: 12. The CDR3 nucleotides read TGTGCCTGGAGTGGGCGAAGACAGGGGCGTGGGGGCTACACCTTC. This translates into CAWSGRRQGRGGYTF.

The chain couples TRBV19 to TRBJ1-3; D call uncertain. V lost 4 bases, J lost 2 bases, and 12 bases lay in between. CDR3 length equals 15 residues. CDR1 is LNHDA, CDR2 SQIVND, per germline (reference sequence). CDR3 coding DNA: TGTGCCAGTAGTACCGATGGTGGGGCTGGAAACACCATATATTTT. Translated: CASSTDGGAGNTIYF.

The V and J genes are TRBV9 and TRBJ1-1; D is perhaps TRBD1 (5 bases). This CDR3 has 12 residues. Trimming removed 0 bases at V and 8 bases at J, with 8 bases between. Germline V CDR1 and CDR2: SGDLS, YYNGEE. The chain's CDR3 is CASSVGGREAFF. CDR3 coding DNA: TGTGCCAGCAGCGTAGGGGGGAGAGAAGCTTTCTTT.

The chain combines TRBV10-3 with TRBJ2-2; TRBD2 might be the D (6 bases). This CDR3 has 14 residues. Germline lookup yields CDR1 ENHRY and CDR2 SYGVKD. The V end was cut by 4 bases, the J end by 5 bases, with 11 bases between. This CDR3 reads CAISAAAGTGELFF. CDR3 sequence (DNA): TGTGCCATCAGTGCAGCCGCGGGGACCGGGGAGCTGTTTTTT.

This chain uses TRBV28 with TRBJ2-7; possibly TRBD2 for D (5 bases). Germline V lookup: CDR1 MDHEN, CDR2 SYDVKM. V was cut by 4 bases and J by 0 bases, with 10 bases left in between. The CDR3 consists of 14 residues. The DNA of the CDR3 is TGTGCCAGCAGTTCCCCGGGGAGCTCCTACGAGCAGTACTTC. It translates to CASSSPGSSYEQYF.